This TCR beta chain was sequenced during a study of siplizumab effects on memory and regulatory T cells. The study's findings and limits: The mapping of alloreactive clones to unstimulated subsets covered only a minor fraction of them. The authors did not confirm suppressive function in proliferating Tregs from siplizumab cultures. With siplizumab, mappable alloreactive CD4+ clones averaged about 70% Treg-derived, versus less than 35% in controls.

Produced via immunoSEQ multiplex PCR; TCRdb's table is partial and in-frame only. The sample lists more than 85,000 clones, about 95% occurring once. With respect to this clone: The antigen is undetermined. Other DNA sequences in this specimen translate into the identical CDR3.

V lost 3 bases to trimming and J lost 0 bases, with 4 bases between them. Germline loops: CDR1 SGHRS, CDR2 YFSETQ. This CDR3 contains 12 residues. This sequence joins TRBV5-1 and TRBJ2-7, with D uncertain. The clonotype originates from a human donor in good health. Material: Tregs sorted from blood. CDR3 sequence reads: CASSSSSYEQYF. The CDR3 DNA reads TGCGCCAGCAGCTCCAGCTCCTACGAGCAGTACTTC.